The next 15 T cell receptor beta chains were all read from a single sample in a study of cytomegalovirus exposure and HLA in healthy donors. Primers: 60 Vbeta forward and 13 Jbeta reverse. Clones were read by immunoSEQ multiplex PCR, and TCRdb kept only the in-frame ones, dropping some. The sample consists of 70,000 to 100,000 clones, approximately 80% of them appearing once. Specimen: PBMCs. These receptors were taken from a woman aged 45-60 years in good health and CMV-seropositive.

The chain recombines TRBV27 with TRBJ2-7; TRBD1 might be the D (5 bases). Germline CDR1 and CDR2: MNHEY and SMNVEV (reference sequence). Trimming pared 0 bases from V and 6 bases from J, leaving 9 bases between. CDR3 length equals 13 residues. The CDR3 loop reads CASSLSQGSEQYV. The CDR3 DNA is TGTGCCAGCAGTTTATCGCAGGGCTCCGAGCAGTACGTC.

The chain combines TRBV7-9 with TRBJ1-2; 8 bases match TRBD1. The germline gives CDR1 SEHNR, CDR2 FQNEAQ (reference sequence). The CDR3 extends over 16 amino acids. Germline trimming cut 4 bases from V and 2 bases from J; bases unmatched to any gene: 9. Here the CDR3 DNA reads TGTGCCAGCAGCTCGTTCGGACAGGGTGCGAACTATGGCTACACCTTC. This encodes CASSSFGQGANYGYTF.

This chain links TRBV7-9 with TRBJ2-5; 10 bases line up with TRBD1. V dropped 7 bases and J dropped 3; count of bases not matched to a gene: 8. Germline V CDR1 and CDR2: SEHNR, FQNEAQ (reference sequence). This CDR3 spans 15 amino acids. CDR3 region: CASTLTTGGKETQYF. The CDR3 DNA is TGTGCCAGCACCCTCACGACAGGGGGCAAAGAGACCCAGTACTTC.

The V gene is TRBV4-1, the J gene TRBJ2-1; 8 positions agree with TRBD1. Germline V gene sequence: CDR1 MGHRA, CDR2 YSYEKL. The length of the CDR3 is 17 residues. V trimming: 0 bases; J trimming: 3 bases; junction bases outside the gene matches: 7. The CDR3 sequence: CASSQDLGQGGYNEQFF. Here the CDR3 DNA reads TGCGCCAGCAGCCAAGATCTTGGACAGGGAGGCTACAATGAGCAGTTCTTC.

The chain couples TRBV30 to TRBJ1-2, with TRBD1 as a possible D gene (6 bases). Trimming left V 2 bases short and J 6 bases short, with 13 bases between. Germline CDR1 and CDR2: GTSNPN and SVGIG (reference sequence). The CDR3 has 13 amino acids. The CDR3 spells CAWSPNRVHGYTF. The CDR3, as DNA: TGTGCCTGGAGTCCAAACAGGGTCCATGGCTACACCTTC.

V and J are TRBV6-1 and TRBJ1-5; D unresolved. V was shortened by 1 base and J by 4 bases, with 5 bases between the two germline ends. The germline V gene has CDR1 MNHNS and CDR2 SASEGT. The CDR3 loop spans 13 amino acids. This chain's CDR3 is CASSEGANQPQHF. The CDR3 DNA is TGTGCCAGCAGTGAAGGAGCGAATCAGCCCCAGCATTTT.

This clone was observed a single time. The chain couples TRBV5-1 to TRBJ2-1; 10 bases map to TRBD1. The germline V gene encodes CDR1 SGHRS and CDR2 YFSETQ. The V gene end was trimmed by 2 bases and the J gene end by 6 bases; junction bases not matched to a gene: 5. The CDR3 consists of 15 residues. This chain's CDR3 is CASSFGTGVGNEQFF. The CDR3 DNA reads as TGCGCCAGCAGCTTCGGGACAGGGGTAGGCAATGAGCAGTTCTTC.

This sequence joins TRBV30 and TRBJ1-6, with a weak D call TRBD1 (6 bases). The CDR3 spans 14 residues. Germline V gene data show CDR1 as GTSNPN and CDR2 as SVGIG (reference sequence). Between the trimmed V and J ends, which lost 5 bases and 9 bases, there was a span of 17 bases. CDR3: CAWGGQFHGSPLHF. The CDR3 DNA is TGTGCCTGGGGTGGACAGTTCCATGGTTCACCCCTCCACTTT. Using reference TRBV30 and TRBJ1-6 for the parts outside the CDR3, the full variable domain is SQTIHQWPATLVQPVGSPLSLECTVEGTSNPNLYWYRQAAGRGLQLLFYSVGIGQISSEVPQNLSASRPQDRQFILSSKKLLLSDSGFYLCAWGGQFHGSPLHFGNGTRLTVT.

The genes are TRBV5-4 and TRBJ2-1; 13 nucleotides line up with TRBD2. Germline V gene sequence: CDR1 SGHNT, CDR2 YYREEE (reference sequence). Trimming took 4 bases from V and 8 from J; bases not matched to a gene: 9. The CDR3 has 16 residues. The CDR3 DNA reads as TGTGCCAGCAGCCAGGTACTAGCGGGGGGGAGAGATGAGCAGTTCTTC. This sequence encodes CASSQVLAGGRDEQFF.

CDR3 amino acids: CASSPGQGVSYGYTF. The CDR3 bases are TGTGCCAGTAGTCCAGGACAGGGGGTGAGCTATGGCTACACCTTC. The rearrangement joins TRBV19 to TRBJ1-2; 10 nucleotides line up with TRBD1. The germline V gene encodes CDR1 LNHDA and CDR2 SQIVND (reference sequence). CDR3 size: 15 residues. The ends lost 5 bases at V and 4 bases at J; junction bases unmatched: 7. Full variable domain (outside the CDR3, taken from reference TRBV19 and TRBJ1-2): DGGITQSPKYLFRKEGQNVTLSCEQNLNHDAMYWYRQDPGQGLRLIYYSQIVNDFQKGDIAEGYSVSREKKESFPLTVTSAQKNPTAFYLCASSPGQGVSYGYTFGSGTRLTVV.

The chain links TRBV5-4 to TRBJ1-5; D is unclear. Germline loops: CDR1 SGHNT, CDR2 YYREEE (reference sequence). V was trimmed by 5 bases and J by 6 bases, leaving 21 bases between them. This CDR3 spans 16 amino acids. As DNA, the CDR3 is TGTGCCAGCAGGAACATAGCGGGGAAGAAGAGTCAGCCCCAGCATTTT. This gives the protein CASRNIAGKKSQPQHF.

The V and J genes are TRBV11-2 and TRBJ2-7, with D unresolved. Germline CDR1 and CDR2: SGHAT and FQNNGV. This CDR3 region has 11 residues. The V end was cut by 8 bases, the J end by 3 bases, with 8 bases between. CDR3 residues: CASGHGYEQYF. For the CDR3, the DNA is TGTGCCAGCGGCCATGGCTACGAGCAGTACTTC.

The chain is built from TRBV10-3 and TRBJ1-1, with a possible D match to TRBD1 (6 bases). V lost 10 bases and J 1 base, leaving 19 bases between the germline ends. The CDR3 sequence is 15 residues long. Per germline, CDR1 ENHRY and CDR2 SYGVKD. The chain's CDR3 is CATVSGGQGNTEAFF. For the CDR3, the DNA is TGTGCCACCGTTAGCGGGGGGCAGGGGAACACTGAAGCTTTCTTT.

V gene TRBV6-7 combines with J gene TRBJ2-2, with 10 bases matching TRBD2. TRBV6-7 is recorded as an ORF, its role being uncertain. The J segment lost 3 bases and the V segment lost 10 bases, leaving 5 bases of the junction unmatched. There are 14 residues in the CDR3. The CDR3 region has the DNA TGTGCCAATACAGCGGGAGGGCACACCGGGGAGCTGTTTTTT. Amino acids: CANTAGGHTGELFF.

This chain connects TRBV7-6 to TRBJ1-3; D not resolved. V lost 4 bases and J lost 0, with 13 bases in between. Germline loops: CDR1 SGHVS, CDR2 FNYEAQ. CDR3 length: 16 amino acids. The CDR3 sequence is CASSSQDGSSGNTIYF. The CDR3 nucleotides read TGTGCCAGCAGCTCGCAAGATGGGAGCTCTGGAAACACCATATATTTT.